The 5 T cell receptor beta chains in this list originate from one sample, sequenced in a study of T cells after yellow fever vaccination (dated by TCRdb to the late 2010s). Libraries were prepared through 5' RACE. The sequencer was an Illumina NovaSeq 6000. Using fastp trimming at Q25 and MiXCR clonotype assembly, TCRdb reanalyzed the public sequencing data and kept in-frame beta chains. Rows matching on CDR3 protein sequence are summarized as one entry with the most common DNA and genes. The sample table shows a few hundred thousand distinct CDR3 sequences, and 3% to 4.5% are seen once. The ten top clones hold more than 20% of the sample. Interpreted using the paper, the treatment or condition label stands for: live attenuated yellow fever vaccine strain. Sequencing used PBMCs, obtained 5 days after the yellow fever booster vaccination. These TCRs come from a man aged 18-30 years who received the YFV17D yellow fever vaccine.

The chain joins TRBV19 to TRBJ2-5; TRBD2 is a possible D gene (5 bases). Germline CDR1 and CDR2: LNHDA and SQIVND (reference sequence). V shed 3 bases and J shed 5 bases, with 13 bases lying between them. The CDR3 extends over 14 amino acids. For the CDR3, the DNA is TGTGCCAGTAGTATTCAGGACCAGCGGGAGACCCAGTACTTC. Protein product: CASSIQDQRETQYF. The entire variable domain, with the rest obtained from reference TRBV19 and TRBJ2-5, is as follows: DGGITQSPKYLFRKEGQNVTLSCEQNLNHDAMYWYRQDPGQGLRLIYYSQIVNDFQKGDIAEGYSVSREKKESFPLTVTSAQKNPTAFYLCASSIQDQRETQYFGPGTRLLVL.

This clonotype was observed a handful of times. CDR3 in amino acids: CASSPGNGRQNEKLFF. CDR3 DNA: TGTGCCAGCTCACCGGGAAACGGCAGACAAAATGAAAAACTGTTTTTT. The J gene is TRBJ1-4, the V gene TRBV18; no firm D call. This CDR3 is built from 16 residues. CDR1 and CDR2 from the germline V gene are KGHSH and LQKENI. V lost 3 bases and J lost 5, with 16 bases in between.

This clonotype turned up a few times. The chain joins TRBV4-2 to TRBJ1-1; 10 positions agree with TRBD1. Germline CDR1 and CDR2: LGHNA and YNFKEQ. There are 22 residues in the CDR3. V lost 0 bases and J lost 5; bases outside the gene matches: 24. The CDR3: CASSQDLQDRGSLFPLGTEAFF. CDR3 bases: TGTGCCAGCAGCCAAGATCTCCAGGACAGGGGGAGTCTTTTCCCCCTTGGGACTGAAGCTTTCTTT.

This clonotype was counted only a few times. The J gene is TRBJ1-1, the V gene TRBV12-3 or TRBV12-4; 7 bases are a match to TRBD1. The CDR3 has 14 residues. Trimming at V came to 3 bases and at J to 0 bases, leaving 1 base not matched to a gene. CDR3 DNA sequence: TGTGCCAGCAGTTTTCAGGGGGTGAACACTGAAGCTTTCTTT. It specifies CASSFQGVNTEAFF.

This clonotype was recorded at least ten times. The junction departs from germline at one end; a sequencing error may be responsible. J is TRBJ2-1 and V is TRBV5-1; D not resolved. CDR1 SGHRS and CDR2 YFSETQ come from the germline V gene. This CDR3 comprises 14 residues. The CDR3 region is CASSLAGSYNEQFF. In DNA form, the CDR3 reads TGTGCCAGCAGCTTAGCAGGCTCCTACAATGAGCAGTTCTTC. Using reference TRBV5-1 and TRBJ2-1 for the parts outside the CDR3, the full variable domain is KAGVTQTPRYLIKTRGQQVTLSCSPISGHRSVSWYQQTPGQGLQFLFEYFSETQRNKGNFPGRFSGRQFSNSRSEMNVSTLELGDSALYLCASSLAGSYNEQFFGPGTRLTVL.